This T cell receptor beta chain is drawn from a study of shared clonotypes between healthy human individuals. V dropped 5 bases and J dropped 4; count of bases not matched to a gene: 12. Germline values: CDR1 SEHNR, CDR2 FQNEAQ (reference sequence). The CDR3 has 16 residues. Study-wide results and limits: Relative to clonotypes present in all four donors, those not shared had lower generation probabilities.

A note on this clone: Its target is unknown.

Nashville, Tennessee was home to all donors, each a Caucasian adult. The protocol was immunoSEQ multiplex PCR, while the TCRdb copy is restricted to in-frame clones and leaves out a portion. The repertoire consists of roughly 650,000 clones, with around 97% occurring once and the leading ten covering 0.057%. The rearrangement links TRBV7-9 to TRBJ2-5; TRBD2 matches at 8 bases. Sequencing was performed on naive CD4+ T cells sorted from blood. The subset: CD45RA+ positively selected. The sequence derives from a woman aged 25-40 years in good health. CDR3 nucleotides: TGTGCCAGCAGCCCATCCGGGACTAGAGAGATAGAGACCCAGTACTTC. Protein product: CASSPSGTREIETQYF.